The 5 T cell receptor beta chains below come from one sample, sequenced in a study of T-cell reconstitution after alpha-beta-depleted transplantation in children. Unique molecular identifiers were incorporated during preparation of the TCRbeta library. TCRdb ran MiXCR on the PCR reads and lists one entry per CDR3 protein. This table has around 200,000 distinct CDR3 sequences, around a sixth appearing once. This specimen consisted of PBMCs, mostly from graft donor cells, obtained 360 days after TCRalphabeta/CD19-depleted stem cell transplant. All receptors come from a male patient aged 2-15 years who had a stem cell transplant for acute lymphoblastic leukemia, so the T cells may come from the graft donor.

This clonotype was seen more than once but under ten times. The chain uses TRBV20-1 and TRBJ2-5; D tentatively reads TRBD1 or TRBD2 (6 bases each). Trimming cost V 0 bases and J 4 bases, with 12 bases left between them. This CDR3 has 14 amino acids. Germline CDR1 is DFQATT and CDR2 is SNEGSKA (reference sequence). The CDR3 nucleotides read TGCAGTGCTAGAGAAAGGGGGGCCGGAGAGACCCAGTACTTC. As protein: CSARERGAGETQYF.

The chain carries TRBV5-1 and TRBJ1-5; possibly TRBD1 for D (6 bases). Trimming shortened V by 0 bases and J by 5 bases, and 9 bases separated the two germline ends. Germline lookup yields CDR1 SGHRS and CDR2 YFSETQ. The CDR3 length is 14 residues. The CDR3 coding sequence is TGCGCCAGCAGCTTGGGGGACATCGATCAGCCCCAGCATTTT. Residues: CASSLGDIDQPQHF.

This clonotype was counted between two and nine times. V usage is TRBV11-2 and J usage is TRBJ2-1, with TRBD2 matching 15 bases. Looked up from germline, CDR1 is SGHAT and CDR2 is FQNNGV. V lost 5 bases and J lost 0; bases outside the gene matches: 11. CDR3 length: 20 amino acids. CDR3 in amino acids: CASSPQGLAGGYSSYNEQFF. The CDR3 nucleotides read TGTGCCAGCAGCCCGCAGGGACTAGCGGGGGGCTACAGCTCCTACAATGAGCAGTTCTTC.

V and J are TRBV10-1 and TRBJ2-7; D uncertain. The CDR3 runs to 14 residues. V lost 2 bases and J 3 bases, leaving 11 bases between the germline ends. Germline lookup yields CDR1 WNHNN and CDR2 SYGVQD (reference sequence). In nucleotides, the CDR3 is TGCGCCAGCAGTGAGAGGGAAAATAACTACGAGCAGTACTTC. Its translation: CASSERENNYEQYF.

V is TRBV13 and J is TRBJ2-1; 7 bases fit TRBD2. The J segment lost 8 bases and the V segment lost 8 bases, leaving 9 bases of the junction unmatched. Germline V gene sequence: CDR1 PRHDT, CDR2 FYEKMQ (reference sequence). CDR3 length: 13 residues. CDR3 sequence reads: CASAGESGDEQFF. DNA for the CDR3: TGTGCCAGCGCGGGGGAGTCTGGCGATGAGCAGTTCTTC.